Detailed here is one T cell receptor beta chain. Researchers took RNA transcripts and amplified the TCR beta CDR3 regions from them. Researchers ran a first-round RT-PCR on the TCR CDR3 using the HTBI primer set. TCRdb processed the multiplex PCR reads anew with MiXCR; each CDR3 protein has one entry. In the table there are hundreds of thousands of distinct CDR3 sequences, about 17% of which are singletons. On the basis of clinical symptoms, serum thyroxine and TRAb, thyroid ultrasound and orbital computed tomography, diagnoses were made. The sample is drawn from a study of T cells in Graves' hyperthyroidism and ophthalmopathy. For the study at large: Blood from the periphery was taken at initial diagnosis, before any treatment.

Trimming left V 7 bases short and J 4 bases short, with 10 bases between. CDR3 length: 12 amino acids. The sequenced sample consisted of blood. The rearrangement joins TRBV6-7 to TRBJ1-2, with unresolved D. TRBV6-7 is an ORF, and what it does is uncertain. The clonotype comes from a woman between 18 and 29 years old with Graves' ophthalmopathy. The CDR3 bases are TGTGCCAGCATAGGTCTCCTCTATGGCTACACCTTC. This sequence encodes CASIGLLYGYTF.